The 12 T cell receptor beta chains listed next were all sequenced from one sample in a study of early T cells in non-severe SARS-CoV-2 infection. TCRdb itself ran the 5' RACE reads through MiXCR, one entry per CDR3 protein. The sample contains about 52,000 distinct CDR3 sequences, roughly 9.6% of which appear only once. Material for sequencing was whole blood. Receptor source: an adult who was a healthcare worker with PCR-confirmed SARS-CoV-2 infection or an uninfected control (not recorded which).

This clonotype was counted ten times or more. This sequence joins TRBV19 and TRBJ1-2; perhaps TRBD1 as D (6 bases). Germline CDR1 and CDR2: LNHDA and SQIVND (reference sequence). There are 15 residues in the CDR3. Between the trimmed V and J ends, which lost 6 bases and 5 bases, there was a span of 19 bases. CDR3 sequence (DNA): TGTGCCAGTAGCCCAAATGGGGGGCTTGGGTATGGCTACACCTTC. Protein sequence: CASSPNGGLGYGYTF.

The table lists this clonotype with a few counts. The chain uses TRBV6-4 and TRBJ2-1, with unresolved D. CDR1 and CDR2 from the germline V gene are MRHNA and SNTAGT. The CDR3 length is 14 residues. V was clipped by 3 bases and J by 8 bases, with 14 bases between them. The CDR3, as DNA: TGTGCCAGCAGTGAATCGGCCTCTAGGGATGAGCAGTTCTTC. Translation gives CASSESASRDEQFF.

This clonotype was found many times. V is TRBV4-1 and J is TRBJ2-1; 7 bases are shared with TRBD2. J was trimmed by 8 bases and V by 3 bases; bases with no gene match: 4. Germline values: CDR1 MGHRA, CDR2 YSYEKL. The CDR3 consists of 13 residues. In DNA, the CDR3 is TGCGCCAGCAGCCAGGGCCTAGCGGATGAGCAGTTCTTC. The encoded protein is CASSQGLADEQFF.

This clonotype came up many times. The rearrangement uses TRBV18 and TRBJ1-5; no clear D. Trimming removed 6 bases at V and 4 bases at J, with 10 bases between. Per the germline V gene, CDR1 is KGHSH and CDR2 is LQKENI. The CDR3 contains 13 residues. The CDR3 sequence is CASSDRLNQPQHF. The CDR3 nucleotides are TGTGCCAGCTCCGACCGCTTGAATCAGCCCCAGCATTTT.

This clonotype showed up many times. In nucleotides, the CDR3 is TGTGCCAGCAGTTACAGGACAGGGGGCAGGGGAAACACCATATATTTT. Its protein is CASSYRTGGRGNTIYF. V usage is TRBV6-6 and J usage is TRBJ1-3; 11 positions match TRBD1. The CDR3 loop spans 16 amino acids. The germline V gene has CDR1 MNHNY and CDR2 SVGAGI (reference sequence). V dropped 2 bases and J dropped 4; count of bases not matched to a gene: 4.

This clonotype was seen repeatedly, ten times or more. One end of the junction does not line up with germline, which may come from a read error. The chain's CDR3 is CASSSRDTQYF. CDR3 nucleotides: TGTGCCAGCTCTAGCAGAGATACGCAGTATTTT. The chain carries TRBV10-3 and TRBJ2-3; a possible D gene is TRBD2 (5 bases). Germline loops: CDR1 ENHRY, CDR2 SYGVKD. CDR3 length: 11 amino acids.

This clonotype was found a few times. The chain combines TRBV7-9 with TRBJ1-2; 9 bases are shared with TRBD1. The CDR3 is 16 amino acids. The germline CDR1 and CDR2 sequences are SEHNR and FQNEAQ (reference sequence). Trimming at V came to 4 bases and at J to 4 bases, leaving 10 bases not matched to a gene. CDR3 sequence reads: CASSYPGQGLIYGYTF. Written as DNA, the CDR3 is TGTGCCAGCAGCTATCCGGGACAGGGACTCATCTATGGCTACACCTTC.

This clonotype appeared a single time. The J gene is TRBJ1-5, the V gene TRBV20-1; D might be TRBD1 (5 bases). CDR1 and CDR2 from the germline V gene are DFQATT and SNEGSKA (reference sequence). The CDR3 has 14 amino acids. V gave up 6 bases and J gave up 5 bases, with 17 bases separating them. CDR3 nucleotides: TGCAGTGCCCCTTCCGTCGGGGACCATCAGCCCCAGCATTTT. Translating it yields CSAPSVGDHQPQHF.

This clonotype has only a few counts. This chain connects TRBV2 to TRBJ2-7; 8 bases fit TRBD2. The CDR3 covers 14 residues. Germline V gives CDR1 SNHLY, CDR2 FYNNEI. The ends lost 3 bases at V and 6 bases at J; junction bases unmatched: 7. The CDR3 nucleotides are TGTGCCAGCAGTGAGACGGGGGGGCTCGGCGAGCAGTACTTC. Residues: CASSETGGLGEQYF. Full variable domain (outside the CDR3, taken from reference TRBV2 and TRBJ2-7): EPEVTQTPSHQVTQMGQEVILRCVPISNHLYFYWYRQILGQKVEFLVSFYNNEISEKSEIFDDQFSVERPDGSNFTLKIRSTKLEDSAMYFCASSETGGLGEQYFGPGTRLTVT.

This clonotype was seen ten or more times. CDR3 region: CASSIGTFLTDTQYF. CDR3 DNA: TGTGCCAGCAGCATTGGAACTTTCCTGACAGATACGCAGTATTTT. This rearrangement joins TRBV7-9 to TRBJ2-3; D call uncertain. The V end was cut by 5 bases, the J end by 3 bases, with 15 bases between. The CDR3 covers 15 residues. Germline CDR1 is SEHNR and CDR2 is FQNEAQ (reference sequence).

This clonotype was seen many times. The chain links TRBV2 to TRBJ1-4; possible D gene TRBD1, 6 bases. The V gene's germline CDR1 is SNHLY and CDR2 FYNNEI. The CDR3 loop spans 18 amino acids. V lost 6 bases to trimming and J lost 5 bases, with 25 bases between them. This CDR3 is CASSGPDHTGRRNEKLFF. The CDR3 bases are TGTGCCAGCAGCGGACCCGACCATACAGGGCGGAGAAATGAAAAACTGTTTTTT.

The rearrangement links TRBV7-7 to TRBJ2-7; 12 bases are shared with TRBD2. This CDR3 is built from 14 residues. CDR1 is SSHAT, CDR2 FNYEAQ, per germline (reference sequence). CDR3 bases: TGTGCTAACAGCGCTAGCGGGGGGGCCTCCGAGCAGTACTTC. Translating it yields CANSASGGASEQYF.